This T cell receptor (beta chain) was profiled in a study of neurological immune-mediated disorders. This clonotype occurred many times. The target antigen is unknown. Study observations and caveats: The highest TCR clonal expansion occurred in HTLV-1-associated myelopathy; multiple sclerosis fell below healthy controls. The study found no CDR3 amino acid sequences shared by expanded clones across subjects, suggesting private repertoires in all groups.

TCRdb reprocessed the 5' RACE reads via MiXCR and lists one record per CDR3 protein. The repertoire holds some 38,000 distinct CDR3 sequences, with under 4% as singletons. Time point described: longitudinal time-point 1 (baseline). The germline CDR1 and CDR2 sequences are SGHKS and YYEKEE (reference sequence). The V and J ends lost 3 bases and 8 bases respectively, with 5 bases between them. This CDR3 spans 11 amino acids. The rearrangement links TRBV5-5 to TRBJ1-4; no reliable D call. The receptor's source is a woman in her fifties or sixties with multiple sclerosis. Sequencing was performed on PBMCs. CDR3 sequence (DNA): TGTGCCAGCAGCTCCGTCGAAAAACTGTTTTTT. This encodes CASSSVEKLFF.